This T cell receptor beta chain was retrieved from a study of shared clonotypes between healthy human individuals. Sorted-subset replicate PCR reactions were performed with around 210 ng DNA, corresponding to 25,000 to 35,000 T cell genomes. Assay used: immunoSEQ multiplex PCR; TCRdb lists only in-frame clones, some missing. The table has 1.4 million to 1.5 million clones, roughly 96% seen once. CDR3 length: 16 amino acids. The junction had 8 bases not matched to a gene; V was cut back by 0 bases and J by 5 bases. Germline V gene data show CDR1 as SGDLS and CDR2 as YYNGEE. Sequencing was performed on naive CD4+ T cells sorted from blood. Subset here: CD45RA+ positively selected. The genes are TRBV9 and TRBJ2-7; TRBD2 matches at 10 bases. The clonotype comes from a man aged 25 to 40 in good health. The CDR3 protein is CASSVEASGRFNEQYF. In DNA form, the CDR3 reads TGTGCCAGCAGCGTAGAGGCTAGCGGGAGATTCAACGAGCAGTACTTC.